Below are 11 T cell receptor beta chains sequenced from a single sample in a study of blood T cell repertoires in COVID-19. The method was immunoSEQ multiplex PCR; TCRdb's version includes in-frame clones alone and lacks a portion of them. Here the sample spans roughly 71,000 clones, roughly 86% being singletons. Sequenced material: peripheral blood. These receptors were obtained from a man between 45 and 60 years old with acute or convalescent COVID-19.

The CDR3 coding sequence is TGTGCCAGCAGCGTAGAGGCGGCGGGGGGTGGAGAAAAACTGTTTTTT. It is translated as CASSVEAAGGGEKLFF. The chain recombines TRBV9 with TRBJ1-4; possibly TRBD1 for D (5 bases). The germline V gene encodes CDR1 SGDLS and CDR2 YYNGEE. The CDR3 runs 16 residues. The V end was cut by 0 bases, the J end by 8 bases, with 17 bases between.

The gene calls are TRBV18 and TRBJ1-1, with 12 bases fitting TRBD1. This CDR3 is built from 15 residues. V lost 6 bases and J lost 0; bases outside the gene matches: 2. CDR1 is KGHSH and CDR2 is LQKENI in the germline V gene. The CDR3 DNA reads TGTGCCAGCTCTTGGGACAGGGGGCTGAACACTGAAGCTTTCTTT. This sequence encodes CASSWDRGLNTEAFF. The full variable domain, with the rest looked up from reference TRBV18 and TRBJ1-1, is NAGVMQNPRHLVRRRGQEARLRCSPMKGHSHVYWYRQLPEEGLKFMVYLQKENIIDESGMPKERFSAEFPKEGPSILRIQQVVRGDSAAYFCASSWDRGLNTEAFFGQGTRLTVV.

The V and J genes are TRBV10-3 and TRBJ2-5; D gene ambiguous. CDR1 and CDR2 from the germline V gene are ENHRY and SYGVKD. CDR3 length: 12 residues. V was pared by 3 bases and J by 5 bases, with 7 bases between. CDR3 protein: CAISDSLETQYF. The CDR3 bases are TGTGCCATCAGTGATTCTTTGGAGACCCAGTACTTC.

This chain connects TRBV27 to TRBJ1-4; 11 bases match TRBD1. V gave up 4 bases and J gave up 7 bases; unmatched junction bases: 14. This CDR3 comprises 18 residues. CDR1 and CDR2 from the germline V gene are MNHEY and SMNVEV (reference sequence). The DNA for the CDR3 is TGTGCCAGCAGTTCAAGTAGGACAGGGGGCGCCGGGGGTGAAAAACTGTTTTTT. It translates to CASSSSRTGGAGGEKLFF.

J is TRBJ2-5 and V is TRBV14; D possibly corresponds to TRBD1 (5 bases). This CDR3 has 13 amino acids. The V end lost 1 base, the J end lost 5 bases, and 8 bases lay between the germline ends. CDR1 is SGHDN, CDR2 FVKESK, per germline. The CDR3 spells CASSQGRVETQYF. DNA for the CDR3: TGTGCCAGCAGCCAAGGCAGGGTTGAGACCCAGTACTTC.

The V call is TRBV10-3, the J call TRBJ2-7; 8 nucleotides align to TRBD1. V gave up 1 base and J gave up 5 bases; unmatched junction bases: 10. The CDR3 extends over 16 amino acids. Germline V CDR1 and CDR2: ENHRY, SYGVKD. The CDR3 spells CAISEYRRQGPHEQYF. The CDR3 DNA is TGTGCCATCAGTGAGTACCGGAGACAGGGGCCCCACGAGCAGTACTTC.

The J gene is TRBJ2-6, the V gene TRBV2; the match to TRBD2 covers 11 bases. The CDR3 has 18 amino acids. Germline V gene data show CDR1 as SNHLY and CDR2 as FYNNEI. Trimming at V came to 6 bases and at J to 0 bases, leaving 7 bases not matched to a gene. The DNA for the CDR3 is TGTGCCAGCAGACGAGCTAGCGGGGGGAACTCTGGGGCCAACGTCCTGACTTTC. Its protein product is CASRRASGGNSGANVLTF.

This chain joins TRBV10-1 and TRBJ2-3, with D perhaps TRBD2 (6 bases). From germline, CDR1 is WNHNN and CDR2 SYGVQD (reference sequence). The CDR3 is made up of 15 amino acids. The germline V and J ends were trimmed by 3 bases and 0 bases, with 10 bases remaining between them. The CDR3 loop reads CASSEGGVSTDTQYF. CDR3 sequence (DNA): TGCGCCAGCAGTGAAGGCGGGGTGAGCACAGATACGCAGTATTTT.

This chain joins TRBV7-8 and TRBJ2-1; 11 bases agree with TRBD2. Trimming cost V 5 bases and J 4 bases; bases outside gene matches: 10. This CDR3 region has 17 residues. Per germline, CDR1 SGHVS and CDR2 FQNEAQ. The DNA of the CDR3 is TGTGCCAGCAGCCCTCGGGTTAGCGGGGGGGCGTACAATGAGCAGTTCTTC. The encoded protein is CASSPRVSGGAYNEQFF.

The sample holds one count of this clone. This rearrangement joins TRBV12-5 to TRBJ1-6; 8 bases agree with TRBD1. Germline values: CDR1 LGHNT, CDR2 FRNRAP. J was trimmed by 9 bases and V by 1 base; bases with no gene match: 8. The CDR3 is 16 amino acids. The CDR3 here is CASGLGHPGQASPLHF. The CDR3 coding sequence is TGTGCTAGTGGTTTGGGGCACCCGGGACAGGCTTCACCCCTCCACTTT.

The chain is built from TRBV9 and TRBJ1-5; no firm D call. There are 13 residues in the CDR3. The germline V gene encodes CDR1 SGDLS and CDR2 YYNGEE. V lost 2 bases to trimming and J lost 3 bases, with 6 bases between them. The CDR3 sequence is CASSVGPNQPQHF. The CDR3 DNA reads as TGTGCCAGCAGCGTTGGCCCCAATCAGCCCCAGCATTTT.